This TCR beta chain comes out of a study of blood T cell repertoires in COVID-19. Study summary: The United States, Italy and Spain supplied acute and convalescent COVID-19 samples. From T cells, B-cell-depleted T cells, or PBMCs came the material, which was cDNA or gDNA.

Assay: immunoSEQ multiplex PCR; the TCRdb copy retains only in-frame clones and omits some. The sample contains about 190,000 clones, 88% of which appear only once. The CDR3 has 13 amino acids. V was cut by 6 bases and J by 0 bases, with 7 bases left in between. The germline V gene has CDR1 SGDLS and CDR2 YYNGEE. What was sequenced was peripheral blood. The chain carries TRBV9 and TRBJ1-3; the D is unclear. The source is a man aged 40-55 years with active or convalescent COVID-19. CDR3 bases: TGTGCCAGCAACCTAGGCTCTGGAAACACCATATATTTT. It encodes CASNLGSGNTIYF.